Following are 26 T cell receptor beta chains from one sample sequenced in a study of CD8+ T cells in alopecia areata. Stated treatment: oral pan-JAK inhibitor, 5-10 mg twice daily. The authors extracted RNA and reverse transcribed it into cDNA as the sequencing template. Data came from immunoSEQ multiplex PCR; TCRdb stores just in-frame clones and leaves some out. The table lists a few hundred thousand clones, around two fifths of them singletons. This specimen was CD4+ T cells sorted from blood, taken at approximately week 37, from a patient treated with tofacitinib. Receptors originate from a human donor with alopecia areata.

This clone came up once. The chain combines TRBV6-5 with TRBJ2-5, with D possibly matching TRBD1 (6 bases). The CDR3 runs to 15 residues. In germline, CDR1 is MNHEY, CDR2 SVGAGI. V was clipped by 4 bases and J by 5 bases, with 17 bases between them. The CDR3 coding sequence is TGTGCCAGCAGTTCCGACAGGCTTAGACCGGAGACCCAGTACTTC. It translates to CASSSDRLRPETQYF.

This clone was seen only a few times. V usage is TRBV27 and J usage is TRBJ1-5; possibly TRBD1 for D (6 bases). V lost 3 bases and J lost 4, with 13 bases in between. The germline V gene has CDR1 MNHEY and CDR2 SMNVEV (reference sequence). The CDR3 runs to 15 residues. The CDR3 DNA reads TGTGCCAGCAGTTTCTCTGGGGGCCGAAATCAGCCCCAGCATTTT. It is translated as CASSFSGGRNQPQHF.

CDR3 bases: TGTGCCAGCAGTGTTAGTCTAGCGGGCGGGGAGCTGTTTTTT. Translation: CASSVSLAGGELFF. V gene TRBV2 combines with J gene TRBJ2-2; 8 positions match TRBD2. This CDR3 region has 14 residues. The ends lost 4 bases at V and 7 bases at J; junction bases unmatched: 5. Germline-derived CDR1 and CDR2 are SNHLY and FYNNEI.

Worth noting for this clone: The sample holds other DNA sequences that translate to the same CDR3. V usage is TRBV7-9 and J usage is TRBJ2-2; 7 bases are a match to TRBD2. CDR3 length: 13 residues. The junction had 2 bases not matched to a gene; V was cut back by 4 bases and J by 6 bases. In germline, CDR1 is SEHNR, CDR2 FQNEAQ (reference sequence). CDR3 bases: TGTGCCAGCAGCTCTACTAGCGCCGGGGAGCTGTTTTTT. Encoded protein: CASSSTSAGELFF.

The V and J genes are TRBV15 and TRBJ2-7; D is ambiguous. V was clipped by 5 bases and J by 1 base, with 12 bases between them. CDR3 size: 14 residues. Germline assignment: CDR1 LNHNV and CDR2 YYDKDF (reference sequence). The CDR3 DNA reads TGTGCCACCAGCCCCCTCGGCGAATCCTACGAGCAGTACTTC. It translates to CATSPLGESYEQYF.

The chain couples TRBV7-9 to TRBJ2-3; no clear D gene. The V gene's germline CDR1 is SEHNR and CDR2 FQNEAQ (reference sequence). Trimming removed 8 bases at V and 0 bases at J, with 6 bases between. This CDR3 has 12 amino acids. CDR3 sequence (DNA): TGTGCCAGCGGGCGGAGCACAGATACGCAGTATTTT. It codes for CASGRSTDTQYF.

This chain joins TRBV7-2 and TRBJ2-5; TRBD1 might be the D (5 bases). The CDR3 is 16 residues long. Germline lookup yields CDR1 SGHTA and CDR2 FQGNSA. The V gene lost 2 bases and the J gene lost 2 bases, with 15 bases spanning the gap. CDR3 DNA: TGTGCCAGCAGCTTATGGGCAGGGCGACTTCAAGAGACCCAGTACTTC. This gives the protein CASSLWAGRLQETQYF.

The genes are TRBV25-1 and TRBJ2-5; 7 bases agree with TRBD2. Germline trimming cut 4 bases from V and 5 bases from J; bases unmatched to any gene: 19. The CDR3 extends over 18 amino acids. Germline lookup yields CDR1 MGHDK and CDR2 SYGVNS. The CDR3 nucleotides read TGTGCCAGCAGTGGACGAAAAGGAGGGAGGGCCCGGGAGGAGACCCAGTACTTC. It specifies CASSGRKGGRAREETQYF.

The rearrangement links TRBV29-1 to TRBJ1-2, with D possibly TRBD1 on 5 matching bases. Trimming cost V 5 bases and J 4 bases, with 14 bases left between them. The CDR3 totals 13 residues. Germline V gene sequence: CDR1 SQVTM, CDR2 ANQGSEA. The CDR3 reads CSVFSHGGYGYTF. The CDR3 bases are TGCAGCGTTTTCTCCCATGGGGGCTATGGCTACACCTTC. The full variable domain, with the rest looked up from reference TRBV29-1 and TRBJ1-2, is SAVISQKPSRDICQRGTSLTIQCQVDSQVTMMFWYRQQPGQSLTLIATANQGSEATYESGFVIDKFPISRPNLTFSTLTVSNMSPEDSSIYLCSVFSHGGYGYTFGSGTRLTVV.

The V and J genes are TRBV4-2 and TRBJ2-5; D not resolved. The V gene's germline CDR1 is LGHNA and CDR2 YNFKEQ. The CDR3 covers 17 residues. Deletions cut 1 base from V and 5 bases from J, with 20 bases between. Written as DNA, the CDR3 is TGTGCCAGCAGCCAAGGGGGTAGATCGGCCCCCGGCGAGACCCAGTACTTC. Amino acid sequence: CASSQGGRSAPGETQYF.

V and J are TRBV15 and TRBJ2-6; TRBD1 is a possible D gene (5 bases). The CDR3 runs to 18 residues. V lost 2 bases to trimming and J lost 1 base, with 15 bases between them. CDR1 and CDR2 (germline): LNHNV, YYDKDF (reference sequence). Here the CDR3 DNA reads TGTGCCACCAGCAGAAACAGGTTCTCGGCTTCTGGGGCCAACGTCCTGACTTTC. Translation: CATSRNRFSASGANVLTF.

The chain is built from TRBV30 and TRBJ1-2; D is possibly TRBD1 (5 bases). The V gene lost 0 bases and the J gene lost 5 bases, with 13 bases spanning the gap. This CDR3 region has 14 residues. Germline CDR1 and CDR2: GTSNPN and SVGIG (reference sequence). The DNA of the CDR3 is TGTGCCTGGAGTGTGCGCAGGGTTTATTATGGCTACACCTTC. It specifies CAWSVRRVYYGYTF.

The chain couples TRBV10-3 to TRBJ2-3, with 7 bases identical to TRBD2. The CDR3 is made up of 15 amino acids. CDR1 is ENHRY and CDR2 is SYGVKD in the germline V gene. The V and J ends lost 7 bases and 0 bases, in that order; junction bases with no gene match: 7. As DNA, the CDR3 is TGTGCCATCACCTCTCTAGCGGCTAGCACAGATACGCAGTATTTT. This gives the protein CAITSLAASTDTQYF.

The chain links TRBV5-1 to TRBJ1-5; D gene uncertain. V lost 0 bases, J lost 6 bases, and 7 bases lay in between. The CDR3 is made up of 13 amino acids. Per germline, CDR1 SGHRS and CDR2 YFSETQ. CDR3 region: CASSLEGTQPQHF. The CDR3 nucleotides are TGCGCCAGCAGCTTGGAGGGAACTCAGCCCCAGCATTTT.

The chain uses TRBV2 and TRBJ2-5; possibly TRBD2 for D (7 bases). Germline V CDR1 and CDR2: SNHLY, FYNNEI. V lost 10 bases, J lost 4 bases, and 13 bases lay in between. The CDR3 loop spans 12 amino acids. CDR3 DNA: TGTGCCACCAGGGAGGGGGGAGAGACCCAGTACTTC. Residues: CATREGGETQYF.

This clone was found a few times. This chain links TRBV2 with TRBJ1-2, with D unclear. Germline CDR1 SNHLY, CDR2 FYNNEI. V lost 11 bases to trimming and J lost 3 bases, with 13 bases between them. The CDR3 length is 12 residues. The CDR3 sequence is CAGGVIDYGYTF. The CDR3 DNA follows: TGTGCCGGCGGGGTAATCGACTATGGCTACACCTTC.

V and J are TRBV11-2 and TRBJ1-2; possibly TRBD1 for D (5 bases). The CDR3 covers 13 residues. V was cut by 10 bases and J by 2 bases, with 14 bases left in between. Germline CDR1 and CDR2: SGHAT and FQNNGV. The CDR3 DNA sequence: TGTGCCACCGCTCCGGGGGAGAACTATGGCTACACCTTC. It encodes CATAPGENYGYTF.

By share, this clone ranks as medium-sized. The chain is built from TRBV19 and TRBJ2-2; 11 bases line up with TRBD2. Germline-derived CDR1 and CDR2 are LNHDA and SQIVND (reference sequence). With 7 bases clipped from V and 4 bases from J, the junction kept 8 bases outside the gene matches. The CDR3 contains 16 residues. CDR3 DNA sequence: TGTGCCAGTACCCATCCCGGGACTAGCGGCACCGGGGAGCTGTTTTTT. This encodes CASTHPGTSGTGELFF. Variable domain in full (rest from reference TRBV19 and TRBJ2-2): DGGITQSPKYLFRKEGQNVTLSCEQNLNHDAMYWYRQDPGQGLRLIYYSQIVNDFQKGDIAEGYSVSREKKESFPLTVTSAQKNPTAFYLCASTHPGTSGTGELFFGEGSRLTVL.

The chain links TRBV5-4 to TRBJ2-1; maybe TRBD2 (5 bases). This CDR3 is built from 16 residues. Trimming left V 3 bases short and J 1 base short, with 14 bases between. The germline gives CDR1 SGHNT, CDR2 YYREEE (reference sequence). The CDR3 nucleotides are TGTGCCAGCAGCTCATCGTTCCAGCGGTCCTACAATGAGCAGTTCTTC. Translated: CASSSSFQRSYNEQFF.

About this clone: One end of the junction is discordant with germline, which a read error may explain. The V and J genes are TRBV20-1 and TRBJ2-7; no firm D call. Per germline, CDR1 DFQATT and CDR2 SNEGSKA (reference sequence). This CDR3 region has 11 residues. The CDR3 DNA reads as TGCAGTGCTTTCCGAACGGGCCTCCCCCCCTTC. This translates into CSAFRTGLPPF.

The genes are TRBV5-1 and TRBJ2-1; tentative D call: TRBD2 (6 bases). V dropped 4 bases and J dropped 1 base, with 9 bases sitting between them. In germline, CDR1 is SGHRS, CDR2 YFSETQ. The CDR3 covers 14 residues. The CDR3 DNA is TGCGCCAGCAGCCCGGAGGGATCCTACAATGAGCAGTTCTTC. This sequence encodes CASSPEGSYNEQFF.

The V gene is TRBV25-1, the J gene TRBJ2-6; TRBD1 matches 12 bases. CDR1 is MGHDK, CDR2 SYGVNS, per germline. V shed 5 bases and J 3 bases; nucleotides not matched to a gene: 8. CDR3 size: 18 residues. The CDR3 region is CASSQTGTGGFGANVLTF. CDR3 bases: TGTGCCAGCAGTCAAACCGGGACAGGGGGCTTTGGGGCCAACGTCCTGACTTTC.

This clone was found a few times. V is TRBV2 and J is TRBJ2-3, with 10 bases identical to TRBD2. This CDR3 spans 18 amino acids. CDR1 is SNHLY, CDR2 FYNNEI, per germline. V trimming: 1 base; J trimming: 0 bases; junction bases outside the gene matches: 7. The CDR3 region is CASSEVASGGTSTDTQYF. DNA of the CDR3: TGTGCCAGCAGTGAAGTCGCTAGCGGGGGCACAAGCACAGATACGCAGTATTTT.

The V and J genes are TRBV29-1 and TRBJ2-7, with a weak D call TRBD1 (6 bases). V lost 7 bases, J lost 5 bases, and 21 bases lay in between. Germline loops: CDR1 SQVTM, CDR2 ANQGSEA. CDR3 length equals 14 residues. CDR3 coding DNA: TGCAGCGCAACTCAGGGGAGCCTTACCCACGAGCAGTACTTC. Its protein is CSATQGSLTHEQYF.

Regarding this clone: The same CDR3 can be traced to other DNA sequences in this sample. The gene calls are TRBV5-1 and TRBJ2-6, with D unresolved. The germline gives CDR1 SGHRS, CDR2 YFSETQ. With 0 bases removed from V and 1 base from J, the gap between germline ends came to 2 bases. CDR3 length: 14 residues. CDR3 protein: CASSLESGANVLTF. CDR3 sequence (DNA): TGCGCCAGCAGCTTGGAGTCTGGGGCCAACGTCCTGACTTTC.

The rearrangement joins TRBV5-1 to TRBJ1-2; tentative D call: TRBD1 (6 bases). The length of the CDR3 is 13 residues. Trimming stripped 5 bases from V and 3 bases from J, with 11 bases between. Per germline, CDR1 SGHRS and CDR2 YFSETQ. In DNA, the CDR3 is TGCGCCAGCAGGCAGGGGATTGACTATGGCTACACCTTC. Its protein is CASRQGIDYGYTF.